One sample yielded the 20 T cell receptor beta chains listed below, sequenced in a study of control samples from healthy donors and cancer patients. Sequencing used immunoSEQ multiplex PCR; TCRdb keeps in-frame clones, though not all of them. The data show 100,000 to 150,000 clones, under 90% seen once. The sequencing input was PBMCs. The receptors stem from a man aged 50 or older with head and neck cancer.

The chain couples TRBV19 to TRBJ2-1; no reliable D call. With 3 bases removed from V and 4 bases from J, the gap between germline ends came to 10 bases. The CDR3 contains 14 residues. Germline CDR1 reads LNHDA; CDR2 reads SQIVND (reference sequence). Here the CDR3 reads CASSMAAVYNEQFF. The CDR3 region has the DNA TGTGCCAGTAGTATGGCCGCCGTTTACAATGAGCAGTTCTTC.

The chain employs TRBV5-1 and TRBJ2-3, with a tentative D call TRBD2 (6 bases). CDR1 is SGHRS, CDR2 YFSETQ, per germline. The germline V and J ends were trimmed by 4 bases and 0 bases, with 18 bases remaining between them. The CDR3 consists of 17 residues. In nucleotides, the CDR3 is TGCGCCAGCAGCAAGACATTCGTAGCGGAGAGCACAGATACGCAGTATTTT. It specifies CASSKTFVAESTDTQYF.

This chain connects TRBV7-8 to TRBJ2-1; TRBD2 aligns across 15 bases. The germline CDR1 and CDR2 sequences are SGHVS and FQNEAQ. The CDR3 spans 18 residues. The trim removed 4 bases at V and 6 bases at J, leaving 10 bases unmatched. This CDR3 is CASSYFPGLAGGGNEQFF. The CDR3 DNA reads TGTGCCAGCAGCTATTTCCCGGGACTAGCGGGGGGAGGCAATGAGCAGTTCTTC.

The chain uses TRBV19 and TRBJ1-5; 7 positions match TRBD1. CDR3 length equals 14 residues. Germline V gene lookup returns CDR1 LNHDA and CDR2 SQIVND (reference sequence). V lost 7 bases, J lost 3 bases, and 6 bases stayed unmatched. The CDR3 DNA reads TGTGCCAGTACTAAGACAGGGCTCAATCAGCCCCAGCATTTT. Protein product: CASTKTGLNQPQHF.

The chain recombines TRBV6-6 with TRBJ2-1; 7 bases line up with TRBD1. The CDR3 spans 14 residues. The germline V gene has CDR1 MNHNY and CDR2 SVGAGI (reference sequence). Trimming at V came to 0 bases and at J to 9 bases, leaving 5 bases not matched to a gene. CDR3 sequence reads: CASSYSTGLGEQFF. The DNA for the CDR3 is TGTGCCAGCAGTTACTCGACAGGGCTGGGTGAGCAGTTCTTC.

The chain uses TRBV5-1 and TRBJ2-2; the D is unclear. This CDR3 has 16 residues. Germline-derived CDR1 and CDR2 are SGHRS and YFSETQ. V lost 0 bases and J lost 4, with 13 bases in between. As DNA, the CDR3 is TGCGCCAGCAGCTTGGCCTCCCACCCGCTCACCGGGGAGCTGTTTTTT. Residues: CASSLASHPLTGELFF.

This clone was detected only once. This chain connects TRBV28 to TRBJ2-3, with 7 bases lining up with TRBD1. The CDR3 length is 15 residues. V shed 6 bases, J shed 4 bases, and the junction held 10 bases outside the gene matches. Germline V gene data show CDR1 as MDHEN and CDR2 as SYDVKM. CDR3 bases: TGTGCCAGCAGAAACCACGACAGGGCGGCAGATACGCAGTATTTT. Amino acids: CASRNHDRAADTQYF.

The CDR3 nucleotides read TGTGCCAGCAGCCCTACGGACAGGGGGTCACCCCTTTTCTCCTACGAGCAGTACTTC. Translation gives CASSPTDRGSPLFSYEQYF. V gene TRBV6-2 or TRBV6-3 combines with J gene TRBJ2-7, with 10 positions matching TRBD1. Germline V gene sequence: CDR1 MNHEY, CDR2 SVGEGT. V dropped 6 bases and J dropped 0; count of bases not matched to a gene: 17. The CDR3 is made up of 19 amino acids.

The chain employs TRBV7-9 and TRBJ2-2, with 7 bases lining up with TRBD2. Per the germline V gene, CDR1 is SEHNR and CDR2 is FQNEAQ (reference sequence). This CDR3 spans 16 amino acids. V was clipped by 5 bases and J by 5 bases; unmatched bases: 11. CDR3 sequence: CASSVGSGVGTGELFF. The CDR3 DNA reads TGTGCCAGCAGCGTCGGCAGCGGGGTTGGTACCGGGGAGCTGTTTTTT.

Note on this clone: Other DNA sequences of this sample code for an identical CDR3. The chain joins TRBV27 to TRBJ1-5, with D tentatively TRBD1 (5 bases). The length of the CDR3 is 14 residues. Germline CDR1 and CDR2: MNHEY and SMNVEV (reference sequence). The V end lost 2 bases, the J end lost 2 bases, and 7 bases lay between the germline ends. CDR3 loop: CASSLLGGNQPQHF. The DNA of the CDR3 is TGTGCCAGCAGTTTACTAGGGGGCAATCAGCCCCAGCATTTT.

Concerning this clone: The germline gene is not matched at one end of the junction; a read error may be the cause. The chain links TRBV7-7 to TRBJ1-4; 9 nucleotides align to TRBD1. Germline CDR1 SSHAT, CDR2 FNYEAQ (reference sequence). The CDR3 consists of 14 residues. The CDR3 sequence: CASSPGQGNEKLFF. DNA for the CDR3: TGTGCTAGCAGCCCCGGACAGGGGAATGAAAAACTGTTTTTT.

The CDR3 is CASSSPGAGANVLTF. Written as DNA, the CDR3 is TGTGCCAGCAGTTCTCCGGGAGCTGGGGCCAACGTCCTGACTTTC. The J gene is TRBJ2-6, the V gene TRBV6-5, with D tentatively TRBD2 (6 bases). This CDR3 is 15 amino acids long. Germline CDR1 is MNHEY and CDR2 is SVGAGI. V shed 4 bases and J shed 2 bases, with 9 bases lying between them.

V gene TRBV27 combines with J gene TRBJ1-6; TRBD1 matches 10 bases. Losses at the gene ends were 4 bases for V and 7 bases for J; bases not matched to a gene: 10. Germline CDR1 is MNHEY and CDR2 is SMNVEV (reference sequence). The CDR3 has 17 amino acids. CDR3 sequence: CASSSGTGVTGNSPLHF. Here the CDR3 DNA reads TGTGCCAGCAGTTCCGGGACAGGGGTTACGGGAAATTCACCCCTCCACTTT.

This sequence joins TRBV14 and TRBJ2-7; D is unclear. The CDR3 is 14 residues long. V was clipped by 0 bases and J by 1 base, with 7 bases between them. Germline lookup yields CDR1 SGHDN and CDR2 FVKESK. CDR3 sequence reads: CASSQESGSYEQYF. The CDR3 DNA follows: TGTGCCAGCAGCCAAGAGTCGGGTTCCTACGAGCAGTACTTC. Together with reference TRBV14 and TRBJ2-7, the CDR3 gives the full variable domain: EAGVTQFPSHSVIEKGQTVTLRCDPISGHDNLYWYRRVMGKEIKFLLHFVKESKQDESGMPNNRFLAERTGGTYSTLKVQPAELEDSGVYFCASSQESGSYEQYFGPGTRLTVT.

The V call is TRBV28, the J call TRBJ1-1; 7 bases agree with TRBD1. Germline trimming cut 5 bases from V and 6 bases from J; bases unmatched to any gene: 9. This CDR3 comprises 14 residues. Germline CDR1 MDHEN, CDR2 SYDVKM. CDR3 sequence reads: CASSTIDRVAEAFF. CDR3 in DNA: TGTGCCAGCAGTACTATCGACAGGGTAGCTGAAGCTTTCTTT.

The J gene is TRBJ2-1, the V gene TRBV6-5; 10 positions agree with TRBD2. With V trimmed by 7 bases and J by 8 bases, 8 bases remained unmatched. There are 14 residues in the CDR3. Germline CDR1 MNHEY, CDR2 SVGAGI. CDR3 DNA: TGTGCCAGCATACAGCGGGGGGGCCTCGATGAGCAGTTCTTC. The encoded protein is CASIQRGGLDEQFF.

This clone was seen just once. V gene TRBV10-3 combines with J gene TRBJ1-1, with D possibly TRBD1 on 5 matching bases. V gave up 4 bases and J gave up 4 bases, with 13 bases separating them. The CDR3 consists of 14 residues. Germline CDR1 reads ENHRY; CDR2 reads SYGVKD. The CDR3 spells CAISVNGGFTEAFF. CDR3 nucleotide sequence: TGTGCCATCAGTGTAAACGGGGGATTCACTGAAGCTTTCTTT.

The chain employs TRBV5-5 and TRBJ1-1; D is uncertain. Germline lookup yields CDR1 SGHKS and CDR2 YYEKEE (reference sequence). Trimming left V 1 base short and J 5 bases short, with 6 bases between. CDR3 size: 12 residues. The CDR3 reads CASSLRETEAFF. The CDR3 bases are TGTGCCAGCAGCTTGAGGGAAACTGAAGCTTTCTTT.

The rearrangement links TRBV7-9 to TRBJ1-1; the match to TRBD1 covers 10 bases. The CDR3 runs 16 residues. Germline V gene sequence: CDR1 SEHNR, CDR2 FQNEAQ (reference sequence). Losses at the gene ends were 1 base for V and 4 bases for J; bases not matched to a gene: 6. The CDR3 is CASSLGVGTGVTEAFF. In nucleotides, the CDR3 is TGTGCCAGCAGCTTAGGTGTCGGGACAGGGGTCACTGAAGCTTTCTTT.

The V call is TRBV9, the J call TRBJ2-2; TRBD2 matches at 10 bases. Germline CDR1 reads SGDLS; CDR2 reads YYNGEE. The V gene end was trimmed by 0 bases and the J gene end by 7 bases; junction bases not matched to a gene: 3. There are 15 residues in the CDR3. The CDR3 DNA is TGTGCCAGCAGCGTAGAACTAGCGGGATACGGGGAGCTGTTTTTT. This sequence encodes CASSVELAGYGELFF.